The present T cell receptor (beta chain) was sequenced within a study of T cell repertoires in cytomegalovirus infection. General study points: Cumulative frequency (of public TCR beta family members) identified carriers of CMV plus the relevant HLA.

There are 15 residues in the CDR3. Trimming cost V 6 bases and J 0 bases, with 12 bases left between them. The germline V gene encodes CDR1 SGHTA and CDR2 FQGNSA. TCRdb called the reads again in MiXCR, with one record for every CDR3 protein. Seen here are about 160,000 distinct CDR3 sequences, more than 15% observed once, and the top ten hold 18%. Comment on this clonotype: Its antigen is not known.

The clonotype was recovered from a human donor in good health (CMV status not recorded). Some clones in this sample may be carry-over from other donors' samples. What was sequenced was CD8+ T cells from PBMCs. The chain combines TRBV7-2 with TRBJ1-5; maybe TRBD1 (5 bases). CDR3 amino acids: CASRETVLSNQPQHF. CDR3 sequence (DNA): TGTGCCAGCAGGGAGACAGTACTTAGCAATCAGCCCCAGCATTTT.